This T cell receptor beta chain was sequenced in a study of radiotherapy plus CTLA-4 blockade in lung cancer. Across the whole study: For roughly 19% of patients, objective responses occurred, and about 33% had disease control.

V lost 8 bases, J lost 3 bases, and 13 bases lay in between. Germline lookup yields CDR1 SGHTA and CDR2 FQGNSA. There are 13 residues in the CDR3. Broader study findings: In blood, after radiotherapy plus ipilimumab, tumor-derived TCR clones expanded.

Libraries were prepared by immunoSEQ multiplex PCR; TCRdb keeps only in-frame clonotypes and omits some of them. The data hold 35,000 to 55,000 clones, with about 67% observed a single time. This clone was recorded a few times. Its specificity is not known. The sequence came from a human donor with non-small cell lung cancer who had a partial response to radiotherapy plus ipilimumab. The chain has TRBV7-2 and TRBJ1-2; tentative D call: TRBD1 (6 bases). The sample here was peripheral blood, taken from a patient treated with radiotherapy plus ipilimumab. The CDR3 is CASRGGGHYGYTF. The CDR3 coding sequence is TGTGCCAGCCGCGGGGGGGGCCACTATGGCTACACCTTC.